This entry lists 18 T cell receptor beta chains sequenced from one sample in a study of cytomegalovirus exposure and HLA in healthy donors. 13 Jbeta primers and 60 Vbeta primers were used for the PCR. Assay used: immunoSEQ multiplex PCR; TCRdb lists only in-frame clones, some missing. The table lists about 150,000 clones, about 74% of them singletons, with 3% to 4% in the top ten. The source material was PBMCs. The source is a woman in her thirties or forties in good health and CMV-seronegative.

This chain joins TRBV2 and TRBJ1-1; the D is unclear. Germline lookup yields CDR1 SNHLY and CDR2 FYNNEI. Trimming stripped 6 bases from V and 0 bases from J, with 14 bases between. The CDR3 contains 15 residues. CDR3 loop: CASRDLPALNTEAFF. The DNA of the CDR3 is TGTGCCAGCAGAGATCTACCTGCTCTGAACACTGAAGCTTTCTTT. The whole variable domain, filled in from reference TRBV2 and TRBJ1-1, reads EPEVTQTPSHQVTQMGQEVILRCVPISNHLYFYWYRQILGQKVEFLVSFYNNEISEKSEIFDDQFSVERPDGSNFTLKIRSTKLEDSAMYFCASRDLPALNTEAFFGQGTRLTVV.

The gene calls are TRBV6-1 and TRBJ2-7; 8 positions match TRBD2. This CDR3 region has 15 residues. The V gene end was trimmed by 2 bases and the J gene end by 6 bases; junction bases not matched to a gene: 9. Germline V CDR1 and CDR2: MNHNS, SASEGT. CDR3 DNA sequence: TGTGCCAGCAGTGAACGTTCGGGAGGGTTCGGCGAGCAGTACTTC. Its translation: CASSERSGGFGEQYF.

The chain combines TRBV2 with TRBJ2-2; D not resolved. Germline V gives CDR1 SNHLY, CDR2 FYNNEI. The V end was cut by 2 bases, the J end by 4 bases, with 8 bases between. The CDR3 sequence is 14 residues long. CDR3 in DNA: TGTGCCAGCAGTGAAATCCGCAGCACCGGGGAGCTGTTTTTT. This encodes CASSEIRSTGELFF.

J is TRBJ1-3 and V is TRBV7-9; TRBD1 matches at 8 bases. V was pared by 5 bases and J by 8 bases, with 8 bases of the junction left unmatched. Looked up from germline, CDR1 is SEHNR and CDR2 is FQNEAQ (reference sequence). This CDR3 is 14 amino acids long. The CDR3 DNA follows: TGTGCCAGCAGCGCCCGGACAGGGAGACACACCATATATTTT. It yields the protein CASSARTGRHTIYF.

CDR3 amino acids: CASSLVGGGEAFF. As DNA, the CDR3 is TGTGCCAGCAGCTTGGTCGGGGGGGGTGAAGCTTTCTTT. The chain links TRBV5-4 to TRBJ1-1; TRBD1 might be the D (5 bases). This CDR3 region has 13 residues. Trimming removed 0 bases from V and 7 bases from J, with 10 bases in between. Germline V CDR1 and CDR2: SGHNT, YYREEE (reference sequence). Full variable domain (rest looked up from reference TRBV5-4 and TRBJ1-1): ETGVTQSPTHLIKTRGQQVTLRCSSQSGHNTVSWYQQALGQGPQFIFQYYREEENGRGNFPPRFSGLQFPNYSSELNVNALELDDSALYLCASSLVGGGEAFFGQGTRLTVV.

This clone was detected only a few times. V and J are TRBV12-5 and TRBJ2-3, with 14 bases lining up with TRBD2. Trimming took 2 bases from V and 6 from J; bases not matched to a gene: 4. The CDR3 loop spans 16 amino acids. The germline V gene encodes CDR1 LGHNT and CDR2 FRNRAP. The CDR3 here is CASGLRLAGGVDTQYF. The CDR3 DNA is TGTGCTAGTGGTTTGAGACTAGCGGGGGGGGTTGATACGCAGTATTTT.

The genes are TRBV5-8 and TRBJ1-1; a possible D gene is TRBD1 (5 bases). The CDR3 runs 15 residues. V was trimmed by 0 bases and J by 4 bases, leaving 13 bases between them. Germline V gives CDR1 SGHTS, CDR2 YDEGEE. The CDR3 coding sequence is TGTGCCAGCAGCTTGGTAGCGGGGGGACGCACTGAAGCTTTCTTT. It codes for CASSLVAGGRTEAFF.

The V gene is TRBV15, the J gene TRBJ2-1, with a tentative D call TRBD1 (6 bases). The germline V and J ends were trimmed by 2 bases and 5 bases, with 10 bases remaining between them. Germline V lookup: CDR1 LNHNV, CDR2 YYDKDF (reference sequence). The length of the CDR3 is 14 residues. The CDR3 DNA reads as TGTGCCACCAGCAGAACGGGACACAACAATGAGCAGTTCTTC. Residues: CATSRTGHNNEQFF.

This chain links TRBV21-1 with TRBJ1-2; TRBD1, as called in the table, went unchecked against the DNA. TRBV21-1 is classified as a pseudogene. The length of the CDR3 is 16 residues. DNA of the CDR3: TGTGCCAGCAGCAAAAATCAGACAGGGAAAAACTATGGCTACACCTTC. Its protein product is CASSKNQTGKNYGYTF.

This clone was seen only once. The chain has TRBV6-4 and TRBJ1-2; D call uncertain. V was trimmed by 3 bases and J by 8 bases, leaving 16 bases between them. The length of the CDR3 is 14 residues. Per the germline V gene, CDR1 is MRHNA and CDR2 is SNTAGT. The CDR3 sequence: CASSEGSGRGGYTF. CDR3 bases: TGTGCCAGCAGTGAGGGATCTGGGAGAGGGGGCTACACCTTC.

This clone was picked up one time. One junction end does not reproduce the germline sequence, and a read error may be involved. The rearrangement uses TRBV4-1 and TRBJ1-3, with 7 nucleotides matching TRBD1. Germline CDR1 MGHRA, CDR2 YSYEKL. The CDR3 loop spans 19 amino acids. The CDR3 region is CASTQAGDRATVSGNTIYF. For the CDR3, the DNA is TGCGCCAGCACCCAAGCGGGTGACAGGGCTACTGTCTCTGGAAACACCATATATTTT.

This rearrangement joins TRBV6-1 to TRBJ2-1; D is uncertain. Trimming took 4 bases from V and 7 from J, leaving 8 bases between them. CDR3 length: 12 residues. CDR1 is MNHNS and CDR2 is SASEGT in the germline V gene. The CDR3, as DNA: TGTGCCAGCAGTGGACTGTGGAATGAGCAGTTCTTC. This codes for CASSGLWNEQFF.

The CDR3 DNA sequence: TGCGCCAGCAGCGACGGGGAGGGGGGTCAGCCCCAGCATTTT. It codes for CASSDGEGGQPQHF. The J gene is TRBJ1-5, the V gene TRBV5-1; TRBD1 is a possible D gene (6 bases). The CDR3 extends over 14 amino acids. V shed 4 bases and J shed 6 bases, with 14 bases lying between them. Germline lookup yields CDR1 SGHRS and CDR2 YFSETQ.

This clone occurred a few times. The chain links TRBV11-2 to TRBJ1-4; D might be TRBD1 (5 bases). Trimming shortened V by 6 bases and J by 9 bases, and 20 bases separated the two germline ends. This CDR3 spans 15 amino acids. Germline V gene sequence: CDR1 SGHAT, CDR2 FQNNGV. As DNA, the CDR3 is TGTGCCAGCAGTCCACCGGGAGGGGCTGGTCAAAAACTGTTTTTT. It encodes CASSPPGGAGQKLFF.

The chain is built from TRBV15 and TRBJ2-5, with unresolved D. Deletions cut 2 bases from V and 2 bases from J, with 18 bases between. Germline values: CDR1 LNHNV, CDR2 YYDKDF (reference sequence). CDR3 length equals 17 residues. The CDR3: CATSRPKGLAEQETQYF. In DNA, the CDR3 is TGTGCCACCAGCAGACCTAAAGGTCTTGCGGAACAAGAGACCCAGTACTTC.

The rearrangement links TRBV2 to TRBJ2-5, with a tentative D call TRBD1 (6 bases). The CDR3 is 14 residues long. V was trimmed by 8 bases and J by 1 base, leaving 14 bases between them. CDR1 is SNHLY, CDR2 FYNNEI, per germline. In nucleotides, the CDR3 is TGTGCCAGCCTCAAGCAGGGGTCCCAAGAGACCCAGTACTTC. This translates into CASLKQGSQETQYF.

This clone has a handful of counts. This chain links TRBV5-1 with TRBJ1-1; D is unclear. CDR3 length: 17 residues. Germline CDR1 SGHRS, CDR2 YFSETQ. V lost 0 bases, J lost 0 bases, and 15 bases lay in between. This CDR3 reads CASSLGSSRLMNTEAFF. CDR3 sequence (DNA): TGCGCCAGCAGCTTGGGGTCATCCAGGCTTATGAACACTGAAGCTTTCTTT.

This chain links TRBV2 with TRBJ2-7, with a possible D match to TRBD1 (5 bases). Germline V gene lookup returns CDR1 SNHLY and CDR2 FYNNEI. CDR3 size: 14 residues. V lost 8 bases, J lost 3 bases, and 17 bases lay in between. The CDR3 DNA is TGTGCCAGCGGTCGCGAAGGACAATTCTACGAGCAGTACTTC. It is translated as CASGREGQFYEQYF. Full variable domain (missing parts from reference TRBV2 and TRBJ2-7): EPEVTQTPSHQVTQMGQEVILRCVPISNHLYFYWYRQILGQKVEFLVSFYNNEISEKSEIFDDQFSVERPDGSNFTLKIRSTKLEDSAMYFCASGREGQFYEQYFGPGTRLTVT.